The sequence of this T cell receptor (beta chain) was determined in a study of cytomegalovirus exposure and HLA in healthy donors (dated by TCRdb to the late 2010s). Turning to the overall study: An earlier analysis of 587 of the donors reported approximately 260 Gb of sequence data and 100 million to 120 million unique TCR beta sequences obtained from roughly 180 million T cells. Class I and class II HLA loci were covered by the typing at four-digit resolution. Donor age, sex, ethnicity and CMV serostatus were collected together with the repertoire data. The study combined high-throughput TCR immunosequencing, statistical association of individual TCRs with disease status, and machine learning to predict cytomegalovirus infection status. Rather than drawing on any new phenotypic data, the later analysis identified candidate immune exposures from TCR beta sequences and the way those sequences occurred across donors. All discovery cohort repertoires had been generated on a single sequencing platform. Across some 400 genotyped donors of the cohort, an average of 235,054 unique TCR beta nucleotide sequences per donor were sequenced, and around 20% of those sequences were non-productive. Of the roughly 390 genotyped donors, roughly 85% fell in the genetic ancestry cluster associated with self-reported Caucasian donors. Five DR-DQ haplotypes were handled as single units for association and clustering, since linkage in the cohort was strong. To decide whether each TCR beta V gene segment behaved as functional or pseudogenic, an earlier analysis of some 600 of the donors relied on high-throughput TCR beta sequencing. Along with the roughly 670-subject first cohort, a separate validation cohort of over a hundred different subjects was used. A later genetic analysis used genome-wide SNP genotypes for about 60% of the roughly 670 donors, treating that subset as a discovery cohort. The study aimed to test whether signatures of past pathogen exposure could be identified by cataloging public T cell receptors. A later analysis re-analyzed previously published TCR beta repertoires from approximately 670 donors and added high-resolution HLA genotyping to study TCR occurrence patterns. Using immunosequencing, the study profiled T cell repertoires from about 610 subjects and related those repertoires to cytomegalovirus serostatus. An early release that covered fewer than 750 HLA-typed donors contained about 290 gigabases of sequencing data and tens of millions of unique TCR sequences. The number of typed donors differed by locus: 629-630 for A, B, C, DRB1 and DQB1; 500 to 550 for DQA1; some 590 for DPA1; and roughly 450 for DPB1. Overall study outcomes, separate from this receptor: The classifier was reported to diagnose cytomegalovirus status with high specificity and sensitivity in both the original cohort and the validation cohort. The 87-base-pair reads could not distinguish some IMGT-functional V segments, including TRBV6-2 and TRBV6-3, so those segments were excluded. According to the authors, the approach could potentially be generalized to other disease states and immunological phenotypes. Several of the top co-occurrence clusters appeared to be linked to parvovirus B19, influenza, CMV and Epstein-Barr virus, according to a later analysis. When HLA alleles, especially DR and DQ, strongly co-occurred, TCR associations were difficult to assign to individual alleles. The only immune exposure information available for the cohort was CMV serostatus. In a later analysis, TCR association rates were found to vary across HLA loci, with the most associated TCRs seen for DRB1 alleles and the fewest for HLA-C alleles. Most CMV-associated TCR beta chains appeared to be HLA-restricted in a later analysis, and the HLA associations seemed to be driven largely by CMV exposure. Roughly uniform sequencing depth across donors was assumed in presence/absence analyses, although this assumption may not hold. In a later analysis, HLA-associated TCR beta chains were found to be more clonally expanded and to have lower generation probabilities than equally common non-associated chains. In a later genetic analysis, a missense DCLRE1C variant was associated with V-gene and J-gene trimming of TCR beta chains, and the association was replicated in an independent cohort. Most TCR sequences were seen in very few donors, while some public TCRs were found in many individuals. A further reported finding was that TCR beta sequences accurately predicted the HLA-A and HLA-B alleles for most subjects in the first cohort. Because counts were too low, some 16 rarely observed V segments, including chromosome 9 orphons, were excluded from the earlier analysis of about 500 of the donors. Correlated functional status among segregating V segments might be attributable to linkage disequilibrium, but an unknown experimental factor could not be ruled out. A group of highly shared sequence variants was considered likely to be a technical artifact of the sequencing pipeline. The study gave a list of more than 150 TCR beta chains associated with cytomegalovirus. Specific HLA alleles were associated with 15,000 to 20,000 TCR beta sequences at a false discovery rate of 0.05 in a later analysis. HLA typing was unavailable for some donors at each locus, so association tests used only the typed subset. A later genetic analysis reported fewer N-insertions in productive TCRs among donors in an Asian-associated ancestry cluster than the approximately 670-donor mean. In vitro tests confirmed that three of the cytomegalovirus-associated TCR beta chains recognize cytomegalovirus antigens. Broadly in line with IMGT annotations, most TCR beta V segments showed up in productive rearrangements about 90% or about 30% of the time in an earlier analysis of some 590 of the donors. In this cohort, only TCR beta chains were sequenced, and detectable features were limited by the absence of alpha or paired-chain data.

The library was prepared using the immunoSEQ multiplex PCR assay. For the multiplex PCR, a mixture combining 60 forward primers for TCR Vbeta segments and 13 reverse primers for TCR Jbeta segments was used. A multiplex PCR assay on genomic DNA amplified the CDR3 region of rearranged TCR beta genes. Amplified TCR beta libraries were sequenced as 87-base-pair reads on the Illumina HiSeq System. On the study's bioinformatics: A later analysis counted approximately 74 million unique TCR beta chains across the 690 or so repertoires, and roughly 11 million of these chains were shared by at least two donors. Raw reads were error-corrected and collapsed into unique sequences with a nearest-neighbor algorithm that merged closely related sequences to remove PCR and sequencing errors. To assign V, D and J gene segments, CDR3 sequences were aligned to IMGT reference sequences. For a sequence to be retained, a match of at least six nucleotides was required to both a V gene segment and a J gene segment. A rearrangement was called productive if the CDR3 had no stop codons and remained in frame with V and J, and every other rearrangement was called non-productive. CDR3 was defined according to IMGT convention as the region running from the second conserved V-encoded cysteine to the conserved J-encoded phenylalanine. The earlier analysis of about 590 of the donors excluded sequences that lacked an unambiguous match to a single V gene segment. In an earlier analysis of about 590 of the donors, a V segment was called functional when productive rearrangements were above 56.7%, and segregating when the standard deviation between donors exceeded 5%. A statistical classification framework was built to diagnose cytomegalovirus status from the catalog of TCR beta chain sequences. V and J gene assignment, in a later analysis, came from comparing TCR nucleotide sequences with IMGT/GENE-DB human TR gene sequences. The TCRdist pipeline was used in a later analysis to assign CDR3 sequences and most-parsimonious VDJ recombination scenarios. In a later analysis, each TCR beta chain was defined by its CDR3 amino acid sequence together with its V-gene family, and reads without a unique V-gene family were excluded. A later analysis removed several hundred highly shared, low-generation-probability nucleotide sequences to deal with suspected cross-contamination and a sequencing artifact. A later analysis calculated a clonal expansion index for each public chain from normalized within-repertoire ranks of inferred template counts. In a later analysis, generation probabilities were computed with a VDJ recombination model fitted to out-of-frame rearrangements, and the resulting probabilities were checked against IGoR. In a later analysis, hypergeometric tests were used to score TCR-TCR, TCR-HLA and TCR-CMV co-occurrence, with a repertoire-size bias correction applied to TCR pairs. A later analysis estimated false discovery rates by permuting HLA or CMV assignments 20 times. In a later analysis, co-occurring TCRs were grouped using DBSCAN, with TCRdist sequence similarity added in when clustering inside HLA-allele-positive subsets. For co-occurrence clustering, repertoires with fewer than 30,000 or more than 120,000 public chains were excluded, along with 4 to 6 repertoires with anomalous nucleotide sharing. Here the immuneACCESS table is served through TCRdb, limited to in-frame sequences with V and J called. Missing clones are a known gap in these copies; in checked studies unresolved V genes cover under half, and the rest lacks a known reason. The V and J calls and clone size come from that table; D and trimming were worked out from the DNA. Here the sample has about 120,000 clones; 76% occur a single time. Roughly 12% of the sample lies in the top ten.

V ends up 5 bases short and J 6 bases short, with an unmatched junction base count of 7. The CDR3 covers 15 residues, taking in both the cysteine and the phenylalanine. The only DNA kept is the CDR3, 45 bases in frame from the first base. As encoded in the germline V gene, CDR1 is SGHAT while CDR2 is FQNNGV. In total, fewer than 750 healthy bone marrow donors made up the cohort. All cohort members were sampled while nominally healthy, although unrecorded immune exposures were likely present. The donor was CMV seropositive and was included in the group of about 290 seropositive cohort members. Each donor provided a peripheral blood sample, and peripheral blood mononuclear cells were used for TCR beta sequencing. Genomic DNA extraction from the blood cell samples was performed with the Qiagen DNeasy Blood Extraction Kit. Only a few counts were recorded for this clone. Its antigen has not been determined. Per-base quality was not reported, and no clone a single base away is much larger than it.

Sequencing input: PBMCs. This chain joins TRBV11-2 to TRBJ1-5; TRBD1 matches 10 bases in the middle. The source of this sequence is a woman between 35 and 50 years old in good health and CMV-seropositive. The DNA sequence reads TGTGCCAGCAGCCCGGGACAGGGGATCGGTCAGCCCCAGCATTTT. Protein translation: CASSPGQGIGQPQHF.